This T cell receptor (beta chain) emerged from a study of regulatory dendritic cells for organ transplantation. This clone was recorded only once. What it binds is not known. TCRdb's table, derived via immunoSEQ multiplex PCR, lists solely in-frame clones and lacks some. Among 12,000 or so clones listed, around 92% were seen once. Allogeneic regulatory or mature dendritic cells were co-cultured for 5 days with CFSE-labeled sorted T cells at 1:10. The V gene lost 1 base and the J gene lost 1 base, with 9 bases spanning the gap. The CDR3 spans 15 residues. Germline V CDR1 and CDR2: LNHDA, SQIVND (reference sequence). Points from the study as a whole: Naive CD4+ and CD8+ repertoires were highly diverse; memory CD8+ was most oligoclonal. Regulatory dendritic cells appeared to expand memory CD8+ clones less than mature ones.

Sequencing was done on a sample of naive CD8+ T cells from blood cultured with dendritic cells. The subset: CD45RA+ naive T cells. The genes are TRBV19 and TRBJ2-3; D gene unclear. This receptor was obtained from a human donor in good health. CDR3 in amino acids: CASSIVPSGTDTQYF. The CDR3 nucleotides are TGTGCCAGTAGTATAGTTCCAAGTGGCACAGATACGCAGTATTTT.